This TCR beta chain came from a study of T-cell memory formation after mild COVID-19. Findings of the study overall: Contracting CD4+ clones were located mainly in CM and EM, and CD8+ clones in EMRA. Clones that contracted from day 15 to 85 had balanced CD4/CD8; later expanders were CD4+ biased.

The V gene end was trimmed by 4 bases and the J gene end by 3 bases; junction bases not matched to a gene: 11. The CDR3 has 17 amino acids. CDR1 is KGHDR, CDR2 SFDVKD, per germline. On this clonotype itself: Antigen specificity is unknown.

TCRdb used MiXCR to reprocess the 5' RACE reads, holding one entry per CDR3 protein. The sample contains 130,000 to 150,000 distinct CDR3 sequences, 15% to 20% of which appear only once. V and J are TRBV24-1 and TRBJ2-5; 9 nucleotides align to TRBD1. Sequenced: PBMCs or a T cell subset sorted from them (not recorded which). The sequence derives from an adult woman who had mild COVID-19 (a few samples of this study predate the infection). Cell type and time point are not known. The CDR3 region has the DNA TGTGCCACCAGTGACCCCGGGACAGGGAGGGCTGAAGAGACCCAGTACTTC. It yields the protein CATSDPGTGRAEETQYF.